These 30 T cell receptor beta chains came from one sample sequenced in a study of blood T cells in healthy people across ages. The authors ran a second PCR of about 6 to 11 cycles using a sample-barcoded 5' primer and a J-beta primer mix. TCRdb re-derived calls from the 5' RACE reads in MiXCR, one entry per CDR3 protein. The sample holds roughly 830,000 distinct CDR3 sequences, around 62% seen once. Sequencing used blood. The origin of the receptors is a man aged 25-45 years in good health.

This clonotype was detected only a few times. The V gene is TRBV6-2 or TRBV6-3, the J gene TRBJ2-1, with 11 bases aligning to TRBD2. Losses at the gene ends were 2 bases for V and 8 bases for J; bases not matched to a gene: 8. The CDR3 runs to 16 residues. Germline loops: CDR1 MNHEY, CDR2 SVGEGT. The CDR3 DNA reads TGTGCCAGCAGTTACAGACTAGCGGGGTTGTTGGATGAGCAGTTCTTC. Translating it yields CASSYRLAGLLDEQFF.

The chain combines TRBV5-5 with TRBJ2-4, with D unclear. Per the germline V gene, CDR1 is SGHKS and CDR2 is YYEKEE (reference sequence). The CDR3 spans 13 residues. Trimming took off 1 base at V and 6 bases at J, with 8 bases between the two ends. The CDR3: CASSLSAANIQYF. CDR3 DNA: TGTGCCAGCAGCTTGTCAGCAGCAAACATTCAGTACTTC.

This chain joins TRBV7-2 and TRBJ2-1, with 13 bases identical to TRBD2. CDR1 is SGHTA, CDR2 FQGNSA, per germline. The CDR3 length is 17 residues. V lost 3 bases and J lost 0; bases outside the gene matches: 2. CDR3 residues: CASSFRTSGGSYNEQFF. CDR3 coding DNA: TGTGCCAGCAGCTTCCGGACTAGCGGGGGCTCCTACAATGAGCAGTTCTTC.

The CDR3 reads CASSNPGGTYNEQFF. The DNA of the CDR3 is TGTGCCAGCAGCAACCCAGGGGGAACCTACAATGAGCAGTTCTTC. This chain connects TRBV11-3 to TRBJ2-1; 7 positions agree with TRBD1. The CDR3 totals 15 residues. J was trimmed by 2 bases and V by 5 bases; bases with no gene match: 6. Germline V lookup: CDR1 SGHNT, CDR2 YENEEA.

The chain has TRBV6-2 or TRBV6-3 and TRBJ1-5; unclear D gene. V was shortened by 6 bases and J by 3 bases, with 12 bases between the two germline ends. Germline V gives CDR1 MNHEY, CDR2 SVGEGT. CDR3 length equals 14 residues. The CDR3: CASRYAGNNQPQHF. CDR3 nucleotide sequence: TGTGCCAGCAGATATGCCGGGAACAATCAGCCCCAGCATTTT.

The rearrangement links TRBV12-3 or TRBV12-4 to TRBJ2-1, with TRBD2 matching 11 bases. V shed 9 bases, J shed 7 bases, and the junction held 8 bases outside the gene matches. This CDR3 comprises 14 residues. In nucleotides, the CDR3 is TGTGCCAGTGGCCTGACTAGCGGGGTTAATGAGCAGTTCTTC. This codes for CASGLTSGVNEQFF.

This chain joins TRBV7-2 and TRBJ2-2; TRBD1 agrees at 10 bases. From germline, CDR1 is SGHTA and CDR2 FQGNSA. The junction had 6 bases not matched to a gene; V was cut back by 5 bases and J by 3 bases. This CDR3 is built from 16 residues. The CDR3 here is CASSRTGTGDTGELFF. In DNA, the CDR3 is TGTGCCAGCAGCCGTACCGGGACAGGGGACACCGGGGAGCTGTTTTTT.

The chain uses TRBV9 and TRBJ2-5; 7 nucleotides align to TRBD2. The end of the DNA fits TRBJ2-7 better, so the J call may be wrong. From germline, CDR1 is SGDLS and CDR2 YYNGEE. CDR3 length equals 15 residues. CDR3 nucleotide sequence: TGTGCCAGCAGCGTAGCGGCTAGCGGTACCTACGAGCAGTACTTC. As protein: CASSVAASGTYEQYF.

This CDR3 is CASSLGQGHSGNTIYF. Here the CDR3 DNA reads TGCGCCAGCAGCCTTGGACAGGGACACTCTGGAAACACCATATATTTT. V and J are TRBV5-1 and TRBJ1-3; 8 bases align to TRBD1. With V trimmed by 4 bases and J by 0 bases, 6 bases remained unmatched. Germline CDR1 reads SGHRS; CDR2 reads YFSETQ. This CDR3 is 16 amino acids long.

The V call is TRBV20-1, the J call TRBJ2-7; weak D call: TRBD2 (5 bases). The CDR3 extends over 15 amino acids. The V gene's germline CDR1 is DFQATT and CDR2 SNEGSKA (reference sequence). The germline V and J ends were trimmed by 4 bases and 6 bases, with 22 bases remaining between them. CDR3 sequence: CSATFWEKSLSEQYF. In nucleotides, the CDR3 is TGCAGTGCTACTTTTTGGGAGAAAAGCCTCTCCGAGCAGTACTTC.

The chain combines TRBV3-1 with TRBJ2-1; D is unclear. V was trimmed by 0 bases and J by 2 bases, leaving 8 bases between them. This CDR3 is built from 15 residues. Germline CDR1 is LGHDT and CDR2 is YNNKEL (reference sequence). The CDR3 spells CASSQDVAAYNEQFF. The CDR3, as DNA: TGTGCCAGCAGCCAAGATGTGGCCGCCTACAATGAGCAGTTCTTC.

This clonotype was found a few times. CDR3 sequence (DNA): TGCGCCAGCAGCTTGGTACAGGGTCAAGAGACCCAGTACTTC. Translation: CASSLVQGQETQYF. The V and J genes are TRBV5-1 and TRBJ2-5, with D possibly being TRBD1 (6 bases). The V gene lost 0 bases and the J gene lost 2 bases, with 8 bases spanning the gap. The CDR3 is made up of 14 amino acids. Germline values: CDR1 SGHRS, CDR2 YFSETQ.

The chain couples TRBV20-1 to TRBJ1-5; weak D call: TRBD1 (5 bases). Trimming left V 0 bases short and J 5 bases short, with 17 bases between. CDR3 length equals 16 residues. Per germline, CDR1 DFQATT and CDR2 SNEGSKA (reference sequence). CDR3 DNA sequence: TGCAGTGCTAGAGATTTGATGACAGCGACCGATCAGCCCCAGCATTTT. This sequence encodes CSARDLMTATDQPQHF.

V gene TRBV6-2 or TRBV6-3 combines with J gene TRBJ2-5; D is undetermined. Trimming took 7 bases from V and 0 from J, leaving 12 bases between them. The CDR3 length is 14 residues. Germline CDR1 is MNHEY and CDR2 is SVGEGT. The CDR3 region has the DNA TGTGCCAGCATGTTACAGCCTCACCAAGAGACCCAGTACTTC. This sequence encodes CASMLQPHQETQYF.

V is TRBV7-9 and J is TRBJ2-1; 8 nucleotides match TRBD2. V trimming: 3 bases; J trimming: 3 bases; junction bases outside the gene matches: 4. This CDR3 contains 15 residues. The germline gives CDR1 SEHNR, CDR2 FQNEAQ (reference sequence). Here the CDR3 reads CASSFTSGNYNEQFF. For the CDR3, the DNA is TGTGCCAGCAGCTTTACTAGCGGAAACTACAATGAGCAGTTCTTC.

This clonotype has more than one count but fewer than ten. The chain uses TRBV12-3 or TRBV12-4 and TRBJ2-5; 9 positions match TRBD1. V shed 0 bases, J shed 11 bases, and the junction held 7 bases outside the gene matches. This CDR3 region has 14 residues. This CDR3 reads CASSLAWTGEEQYF. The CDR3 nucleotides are TGTGCCAGCAGTTTAGCTTGGACAGGGGAAGAGCAGTACTTC.

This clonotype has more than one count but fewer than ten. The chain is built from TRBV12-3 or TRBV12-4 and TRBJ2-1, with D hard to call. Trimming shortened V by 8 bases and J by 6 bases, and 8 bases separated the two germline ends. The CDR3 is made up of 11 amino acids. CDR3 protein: CASSPANEQFF. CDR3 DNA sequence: TGTGCCAGCTCACCGGCCAATGAGCAGTTCTTC.

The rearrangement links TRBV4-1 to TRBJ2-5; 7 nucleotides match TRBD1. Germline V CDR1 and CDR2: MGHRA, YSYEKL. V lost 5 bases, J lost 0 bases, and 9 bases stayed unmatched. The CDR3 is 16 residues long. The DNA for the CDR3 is TGCGCCAGCAGCTTCCGTACCGGGACAGACCAAGAGACCCAGTACTTC. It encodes CASSFRTGTDQETQYF.

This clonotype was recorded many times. In DNA, the CDR3 is TGCGCCAGCAGCCAAGAATCCGCCGTGGGGACAGGGGACCAAGAGACCCAGTACTTC. This sequence encodes CASSQESAVGTGDQETQYF. V gene TRBV4-3 combines with J gene TRBJ2-5; 10 nucleotides line up with TRBD1. The germline V gene encodes CDR1 LGHNA and CDR2 YSLEER. CDR3 length: 19 amino acids. V trimming: 0 bases; J trimming: 0 bases; junction bases outside the gene matches: 10.

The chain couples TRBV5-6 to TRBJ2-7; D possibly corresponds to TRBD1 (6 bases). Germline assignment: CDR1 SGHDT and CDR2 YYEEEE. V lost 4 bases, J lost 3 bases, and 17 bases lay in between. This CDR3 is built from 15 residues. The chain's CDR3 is CASSSPGDIIYEQYF. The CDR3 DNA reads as TGTGCCAGCAGCAGCCCTGGGGACATCATCTACGAGCAGTACTTC.

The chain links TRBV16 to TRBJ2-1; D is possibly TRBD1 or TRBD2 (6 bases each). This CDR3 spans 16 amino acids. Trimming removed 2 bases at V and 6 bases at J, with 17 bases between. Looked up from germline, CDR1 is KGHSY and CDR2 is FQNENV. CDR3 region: CASSQGVGGPINEQFF. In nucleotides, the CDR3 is TGTGCCAGCAGCCAAGGGGTCGGGGGCCCGATCAATGAGCAGTTCTTC.

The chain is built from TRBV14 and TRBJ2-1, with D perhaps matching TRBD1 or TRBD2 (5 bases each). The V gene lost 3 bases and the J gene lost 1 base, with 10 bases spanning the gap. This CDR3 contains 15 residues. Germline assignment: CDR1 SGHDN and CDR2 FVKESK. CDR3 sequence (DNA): TGTGCCAGCAGCCAGGGGCTAGCATCCTACAATGAGCAGTTCTTC. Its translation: CASSQGLASYNEQFF.

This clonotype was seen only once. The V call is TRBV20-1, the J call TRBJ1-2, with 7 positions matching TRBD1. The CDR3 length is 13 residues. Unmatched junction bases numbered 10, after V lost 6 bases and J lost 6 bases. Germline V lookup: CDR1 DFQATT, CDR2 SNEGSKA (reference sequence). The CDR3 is CSAAQGDGDGYTF. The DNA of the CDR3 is TGCAGTGCCGCCCAGGGGGACGGGGATGGCTACACCTTC.

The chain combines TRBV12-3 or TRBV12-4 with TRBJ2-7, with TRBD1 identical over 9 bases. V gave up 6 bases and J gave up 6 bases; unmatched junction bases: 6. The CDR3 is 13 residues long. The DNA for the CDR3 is TGTGCCAGCAGAAGGACAGGGGAGAGCGAGCAGTACTTC. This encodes CASRRTGESEQYF.

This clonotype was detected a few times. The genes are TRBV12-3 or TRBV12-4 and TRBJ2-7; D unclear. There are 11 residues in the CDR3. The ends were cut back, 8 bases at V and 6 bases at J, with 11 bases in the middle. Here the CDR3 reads CASGGPFEQYF. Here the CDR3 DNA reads TGTGCCAGCGGCGGACCCTTCGAGCAGTACTTC.

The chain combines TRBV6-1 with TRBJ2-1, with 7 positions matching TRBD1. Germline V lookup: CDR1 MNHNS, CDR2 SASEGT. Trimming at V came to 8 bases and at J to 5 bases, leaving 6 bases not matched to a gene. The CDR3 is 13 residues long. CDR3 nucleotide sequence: TGTGCCAGCCGACAGGGAATTGACAATGAGCAGTTCTTC. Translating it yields CASRQGIDNEQFF.

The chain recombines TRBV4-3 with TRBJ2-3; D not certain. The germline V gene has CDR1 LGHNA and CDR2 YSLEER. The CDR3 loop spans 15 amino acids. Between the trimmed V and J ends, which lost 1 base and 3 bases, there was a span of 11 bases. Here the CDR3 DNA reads TGCGCCAGCAGCCAAGGGGTATGGGGAACAGATACGCAGTATTTT. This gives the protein CASSQGVWGTDTQYF.

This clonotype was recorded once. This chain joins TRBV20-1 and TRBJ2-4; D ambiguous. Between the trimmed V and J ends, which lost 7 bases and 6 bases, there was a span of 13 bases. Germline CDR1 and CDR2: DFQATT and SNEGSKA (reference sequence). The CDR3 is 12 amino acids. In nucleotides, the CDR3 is TGCAGTGTCATTGGAAACGTAAACATTCAGTACTTC. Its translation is CSVIGNVNIQYF.

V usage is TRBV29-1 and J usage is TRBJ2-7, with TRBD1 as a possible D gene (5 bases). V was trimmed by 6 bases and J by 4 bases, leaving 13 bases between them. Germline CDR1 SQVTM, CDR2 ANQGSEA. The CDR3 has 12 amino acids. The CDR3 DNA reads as TGCAGCGTCGGACAAGTCGGTTACGAGCAGTACTTC. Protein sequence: CSVGQVGYEQYF.

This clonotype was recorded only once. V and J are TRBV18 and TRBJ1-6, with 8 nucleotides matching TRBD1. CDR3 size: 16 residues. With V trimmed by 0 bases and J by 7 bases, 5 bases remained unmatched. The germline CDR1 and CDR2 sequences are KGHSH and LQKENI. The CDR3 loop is CASSPPGDRKNSPLHF. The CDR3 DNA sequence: TGTGCCAGCTCACCACCGGGGGACAGGAAAAATTCACCCCTCCACTTT.